The 9 T cell receptor beta chains below come from one sample, sequenced in a study of T cells in Graves' hyperthyroidism and ophthalmopathy. TCR beta CDR3 regions were amplified from RNA. The HTBI primer set was used in a first-round RT-PCR of the TCR CDR3. A single record per CDR3 protein comes from TCRdb applying MiXCR to the multiplex PCR reads. The data show roughly 380,000 distinct CDR3 sequences, with about 14% seen just once and about 11% held by the top ten. The sequenced sample was blood. The receptors derive from a woman aged 55-70 years with Graves' hyperthyroidism.

The chain's CDR3 is CASSYRQGLWDTGELFF. CDR3 nucleotides: TGTGCCAGCAGTTACCGACAGGGATTGTGGGACACCGGGGAGCTGTTTTTT. The rearrangement uses TRBV6-5 and TRBJ2-2; 7 bases match TRBD1. The CDR3 covers 17 residues. The junction had 9 bases not matched to a gene; V was cut back by 2 bases and J by 3 bases. Per germline, CDR1 MNHEY and CDR2 SVGAGI.

This clonotype came up many times. The chain uses TRBV7-9 and TRBJ1-6; D uncertain. This CDR3 region has 14 residues. Germline-derived CDR1 and CDR2 are SEHNR and FQNEAQ (reference sequence). Trimming shortened V by 2 bases and J by 7 bases, and 9 bases separated the two germline ends. The CDR3 region has the DNA TGTGCCAGCAGCTTATGGCGCAGCAATTCACCCCTCCACTTT. Its translation: CASSLWRSNSPLHF.

The genes are TRBV30 and TRBJ1-4; a weak D match, TRBD1 (5 bases). The length of the CDR3 is 14 residues. Germline V lookup: CDR1 GTSNPN, CDR2 SVGIG (reference sequence). Trimming removed 6 bases from V and 6 bases from J, with 17 bases in between. CDR3 sequence: CACLIGTEDEKLFF. The DNA of the CDR3 is TGTGCCTGCTTAATCGGGACTGAGGATGAAAAACTGTTTTTT.

The rearrangement joins TRBV12-3 or TRBV12-4 to TRBJ2-3, with 10 bases that match TRBD2. The CDR3 loop spans 14 amino acids. V lost 5 bases, J lost 7 bases, and 6 bases stayed unmatched. CDR3 region: CASSPLLAGNTQYF. In DNA, the CDR3 is TGTGCCAGCAGTCCCCTACTAGCGGGAAATACGCAGTATTTT.

Only a few counts were recorded for this clonotype. The rearrangement joins TRBV7-2 to TRBJ1-6, with D unresolved. Trimming stripped 2 bases from V and 7 bases from J, with 18 bases between. The CDR3 loop spans 17 amino acids. Germline CDR1 and CDR2: SGHTA and FQGNSA. The CDR3, as DNA: TGTGCCAGCAGCTTAAATCTGTACCCAATGCCGAATTCACCCCTCCACTTT. Residues: CASSLNLYPMPNSPLHF.

The chain recombines TRBV4-1 with TRBJ2-7, with D unclear. Germline CDR1 and CDR2: MGHRA and YSYEKL. V lost 4 bases and J 1 base, leaving 11 bases between the germline ends. The CDR3 spans 14 residues. The chain's CDR3 is CASSPATRSYEQYF. The CDR3 DNA follows: TGCGCCAGCAGCCCGGCGACGAGATCCTACGAGCAGTACTTC.

The table lists this clonotype with many counts. The chain uses TRBV16 and TRBJ2-7, with 7 bases lining up with TRBD1. This CDR3 has 16 amino acids. In germline, CDR1 is KGHSY, CDR2 FQNENV. Trimming cost V 1 base and J 3 bases; bases outside gene matches: 9. CDR3 coding DNA: TGTGCCAGCAGCCAATTCCCCAGGGGGAAAGTCTACGAGCAGTACTTC. Its protein is CASSQFPRGKVYEQYF.

Of note for this clonotype: A much larger clone is a single base away; this may be a read error. The chain joins TRBV30 to TRBJ2-1, with 7 bases aligning to TRBD1. The CDR3 totals 13 residues. Trimming cost V 2 bases and J 8 bases; bases outside gene matches: 6. Germline V CDR1 and CDR2: GTSNPN, SVGIG (reference sequence). Here the CDR3 DNA reads TGTGCCTGGAGTCGAGGGACAGCCGATGAGCAGTTCTTC. Its translation is CAWSRGTADEQFF. The whole variable domain, remainder taken from reference TRBV30 and TRBJ2-1, is SQTIHQWPATLVQPVGSPLSLECTVEGTSNPNLYWYRQAAGRGLQLLFYSVGIGQISSEVPQNLSASRPQDRQFILSSKKLLLSDSGFYLCAWSRGTADEQFFGPGTRLTVL.

This clonotype was picked up one time. The gene calls are TRBV20-1 and TRBJ2-5; TRBD1 matches 10 bases. The CDR3 consists of 14 residues. The V and J ends lost 3 bases and 5 bases, in that order; junction bases with no gene match: 6. Looked up from germline, CDR1 is DFQATT and CDR2 is SNEGSKA (reference sequence). CDR3 coding DNA: TGCAGTGCTAGTGTGACAGGGGGCAGGGAGACCCAGTACTTC. It is translated as CSASVTGGRETQYF.